This TCR beta chain comes out of a study of PD-L1 blockade in urothelial cancer. The overall study: Blood was evaluated 3 weeks (second dose) and 6 weeks after therapy began.

Described time point: pretreatment peripheral blood. All patients carried locally advanced or metastatic urothelial carcinoma. Clones were read by immunoSEQ multiplex PCR, and TCRdb kept only the in-frame ones, dropping some. The data contain some 66,000 clones, around 88% of them seen just once; the ten biggest clones take up around 14%. About this clone: At one end, the junction sequence differs from germline, possibly due to a read error.

The germline V gene encodes CDR1 SGHNT and CDR2 YYREEE (reference sequence). CDR3 length: 16 residues. This sequence joins TRBV5-4 and TRBJ2-5; weak D call: TRBD1 (6 bases). The sequence derives from a man in his 60s with urothelial cancer. The material was PBMCs, obtained around atezolizumab (anti-PD-L1) treatment. CDR3 in amino acids: CANSFEGVQGQETQYF. CDR3 bases: TGTGCCAACAGCTTTGAAGGGGTACAGGGCCAAGAGACCCAGTACTTC.